This T cell receptor (beta chain) was obtained from a study of cytomegalovirus exposure and HLA in healthy donors. On the study more broadly: Of the donors genotyped, 398 in all, about 80% fell in the Caucasian-associated ancestry cluster.

Concerning this clone itself: What it binds is unknown.

The PCR contained 60 Vbeta and 13 Jbeta primers. The assay was immunoSEQ multiplex PCR, and TCRdb's table has in-frame clones only and misses some. The sample contains over 90,000 clones, around 60% of which appear only once. Regarding the study as a whole: Earlier results showed most TCR beta V segments being productive about 90% or about 30% of the time.

The ends were cut back, 8 bases at V and 2 bases at J, with 29 bases in the middle. The CDR3 is 19 amino acids. Germline CDR1 is SNHLY and CDR2 is FYNNEI. The chain recombines TRBV2 with TRBJ2-3; D possibly corresponds to TRBD2 (6 bases). What was sequenced was PBMCs. The TCR was taken from a woman between 45 and 60 years old in good health and CMV-seronegative. CDR3 bases: TGTGCCAGCGCGAGGGTGCCGGGGATCGGGGGATTCTCCACAGATACGCAGTATTTT. It encodes CASARVPGIGGFSTDTQYF.